The sequence of this TCR beta chain was determined in a study of cytomegalovirus exposure and HLA in healthy donors. General study points: Reportedly, HLA-A and HLA-B alleles of most subjects were accurately predicted from TCR beta.

The PCR contained 60 Vbeta and 13 Jbeta primers. Sequencing was performed with immunoSEQ multiplex PCR; in TCRdb, only in-frame clones are kept and a portion is missing. The repertoire consists of approximately 190,000 clones, with 78% occurring once and the leading ten covering approximately 6%. The CDR3 has 11 residues. Germline CDR1 and CDR2: SQVTM and ANQGSEA. The V gene lost 8 bases and the J gene lost 2 bases, with 9 bases spanning the gap. Note on this clone: No antigen is known for it.

The specimen sequenced was PBMCs. This receptor was obtained from a woman in her twenties or thirties in good health and CMV-seropositive. This chain links TRBV29-1 with TRBJ1-1; no firm D call. CDR3 sequence reads: CSTRLNTEAFF. The CDR3 DNA sequence: TGCAGCACCCGCCTAAACACTGAAGCTTTCTTT.